This T cell receptor (beta chain) was documented in a study of blood T cell repertoires in COVID-19. This clone was recorded a few times. Measured with immunoSEQ multiplex PCR; TCRdb has only the in-frame clones, and not every one. The table includes under 500,000 clones, approximately 90% detected once. The origin of this receptor is a woman under 30 with acute COVID-19. Sample: PBMCs or T cells enriched from blood (not recorded which).

CDR3 protein: CASREGRGTEAFF. In nucleotides, the CDR3 is TGTGCCAGCAGGGAGGGACGGGGGACTGAAGCTTTCTTT. This chain joins TRBV12-3 or TRBV12-4 and TRBJ1-1; possible D gene TRBD1, 5 bases. The CDR3 runs to 13 residues. Trimming removed 6 bases at V and 5 bases at J, with 13 bases between.